These T cell receptor beta chains were read from a single sample in a study of shared clonotypes between healthy human individuals. Measured with immunoSEQ multiplex PCR; TCRdb has only the in-frame clones, and not every one. Here the sample spans about 1.1 million clones, about 80% being singletons. Specimen: memory CD4+ T cells from PBMCs. The receptors shown here come from a man between 18 and 29 years old in good health. Some clones in this sample may be carry-over from other donors' samples. Both conserved end residues are part of each CDR3. The order of the fields is J gene, clone size, V gene, D gene, CDR3 DNA, CDR3 protein. A D gene is named only where the DNA matches it firmly. The size field is filled for only some rows; it gives once, few, many or a size class.

J: TRBJ2-3; size: .; V: TRBV5-1; D: TRBD2; DNA: TGCGCCAGCAACGGACTAGCGGGAGGGACAGATACGCAGTATTTT; CDR3: CASNGLAGGTDTQYF
J: TRBJ2-5; size: .; V: TRBV5-1; D: .; DNA: TGCGCCAGCAGCTTTGGGGACTTCCTGGGGGGAGTGGAGACCCAGTACTTC; CDR3: CASSFGDFLGGVETQYF
J: TRBJ2-5; size: many; V: TRBV5-4; D: .; DNA: TGTGCCAGCAGTTTAAGACAGGTGGGGCAAGAGACCCAGTACTTC; CDR3: CASSLRQVGQETQYF
J: TRBJ2-7; size: .; V: TRBV27; D: TRBD1; DNA: TGTGCCAGCAGTTTTAGAGAAACAGGGGCTACCTACGAGCAGTACTTC; CDR3: CASSFRETGATYEQYF
J: TRBJ1-4; size: .; V: TRBV20-1; D: .; DNA: TGCAGTGCCCGCAGGGTTGAAAAACTGTTTTTT; CDR3: CSARRVEKLFF
J: TRBJ2-1; size: .; V: TRBV6-5; D: .; DNA: TGTGCCAGCAGTCGACCGGGACGTATCAATGAGCAGTTCTTC; CDR3: CASSRPGRINEQFF
J: TRBJ1-2; size: .; V: TRBV28; D: .; DNA: TGTGCCAGCAGTTTATCTCACAGGGTTGATGGCTACACCTTC; CDR3: CASSLSHRVDGYTF
J: TRBJ1-5; size: .; V: TRBV28; D: .; DNA: TGTGCCAGCAGTTACCTGACCCCCCCGGCCCAGCATTTT; CDR3: CASSYLTPPAQHF
J: TRBJ2-6; size: .; V: TRBV19; D: .; DNA: TGTGCCAGTAGTAACCGGGACGGCCGACACGGGGCCAACGTCCTGACTTTC; CDR3: CASSNRDGRHGANVLTF
J: TRBJ1-1; size: .; V: TRBV5-1; D: TRBD1; DNA: TGCGCCAGCAGCTTGGTAGGGACAGGGGAAACTGAAGCTTTCTTT; CDR3: CASSLVGTGETEAFF
J: TRBJ2-7; size: .; V: TRBV28; D: .; DNA: TGTGCCAGCAGTTTAGCCAGGTCGGGCGAGCAGTACTTC; CDR3: CASSLARSGEQYF
J: TRBJ2-2; size: .; V: TRBV10-1; D: .; DNA: TGCGCCAGCAATAAGGACCTAAACACCGGGGAGCTGTTTTTT; CDR3: CASNKDLNTGELFF
J: TRBJ2-5; size: .; V: TRBV25-1; D: .; DNA: TGTGCCAGCAGAGGAATAGCGGAGGGAAGAGGGACCCAGTACTTC; CDR3: CASRGIAEGRGTQYF
J: TRBJ1-6; size: .; V: TRBV15; D: .; DNA: TGTGCCACCAGCAGAGTGGTCGGTTCACCCCTCCACTTT; CDR3: CATSRVVGSPLHF
J: TRBJ2-5; size: .; V: TRBV27; D: .; DNA: TGTGCCAGCAGTTTACGGTACCAAGAGACCCAGTACTTC; CDR3: CASSLRYQETQYF
J: TRBJ2-3; size: .; V: TRBV28; D: .; DNA: TGTGCCAGCAGTTTTTATGCGACTGGGGGTTATACGCAGTATTTT; CDR3: CASSFYATGGYTQYF
J: TRBJ1-1; size: few; V: TRBV27; D: TRBD1; DNA: TGTGCCAGCGGAACAGGGGGCGCTCAGCTGAACACTGAAGCTTTCTTT; CDR3: CASGTGGAQLNTEAFF
J: TRBJ2-5; size: once; V: TRBV5-1; D: .; DNA: TGCGCCAGCAGCCCCAACCCCGTCAGGGAGGAGACCCAGTACTTC; CDR3: CASSPNPVREETQYF
J: TRBJ2-5; size: .; V: TRBV5-4; D: TRBD2; DNA: TGTGCCAGCAGCCCCCGGACTAGCGGAGGAGAGACCCAGTACTTC; CDR3: CASSPRTSGGETQYF
J: TRBJ1-4; size: .; V: TRBV19; D: .; DNA: TGTGCCAGTAGTAAGGGGGGGGCCCAAGATGAAAAACTGTTTTTT; CDR3: CASSKGGAQDEKLFF
J: TRBJ1-2; size: .; V: TRBV15; D: .; DNA: TGTGCCACCAGCAGAGATCATGTTCTCTACACCTTC; CDR3: CATSRDHVLYTF
J: TRBJ2-7; size: .; V: TRBV10-3; D: .; DNA: TGTGCCGGCCTAGAATACTCCTACGAGCAGTACTTC; CDR3: CAGLEYSYEQYF
J: TRBJ2-2; size: .; V: TRBV6-4; D: TRBD2; DNA: TGTGCCAGCAGTGACTCTCGGGGACTAGCGGGAGTTTCGGGGGAGCTGTTTTTT; CDR3: CASSDSRGLAGVSGELFF
J: TRBJ1-2; size: .; V: TRBV11-2; D: .; DNA: TGTGCCAGCAGCTTAGTAGGGACTCTCTATGGCTACACCTTC; CDR3: CASSLVGTLYGYTF
J: TRBJ2-3; size: .; V: TRBV6-5; D: .; DNA: TGTGCCAGCAGTTTGACACTCACCAACACAGATACGCAGTATTTT; CDR3: CASSLTLTNTDTQYF
J: TRBJ1-1; size: .; V: TRBV6-1; D: TRBD1; DNA: TGTGCCAGCAGTTCGGACAGGGGGGTTGAAGCTTTCTTT; CDR3: CASSSDRGVEAFF
J: TRBJ1-2; size: .; V: TRBV30; D: .; DNA: TGTGCCTGGAGGGAGGGAGGGGGCTATGGCTACACCTTC; CDR3: CAWREGGGYGYTF
J: TRBJ2-2; size: .; V: TRBV29-1; D: .; DNA: TGCAGCGTTGTTGACTCAGACACCGGGGAGCTGTTTTTT; CDR3: CSVVDSDTGELFF
J: TRBJ2-7; size: .; V: TRBV19; D: .; DNA: TGTGCCAGTAGTACCAACATTATCGGGTCCTACGAGCAGTACTTC; CDR3: CASSTNIIGSYEQYF
J: TRBJ2-3; size: .; V: TRBV19; D: .; DNA: TGTGCCAGTAGTAGGGGAGAACTAGGCGGAGATACGCAGTATTTT; CDR3: CASSRGELGGDTQYF
J: TRBJ1-2; size: once; V: TRBV28; D: .; DNA: TGTGCCAGCACCCCGCCCCCCCCAGTCTCCTATGGCTACACCTTC; CDR3: CASTPPPPVSYGYTF
J: TRBJ1-1; size: .; V: TRBV29-1; D: .; DNA: TGCAGCGTTGTGAGGGGTAATGAGGAAGCTTTCTTT; CDR3: CSVVRGNEEAFF
J: TRBJ2-5; size: once; V: TRBV11-2; D: TRBD1; DNA: TGTGCCAGCAGCACAGGGGTCCAAGAGACCCAGTACTTC; CDR3: CASSTGVQETQYF
J: TRBJ1-2; size: .; V: TRBV28; D: TRBD1; DNA: TGTGCCAGCAGACCCCCTCGTTACAGGGGGAACTATGGCTACACCTTC; CDR3: CASRPPRYRGNYGYTF
J: TRBJ2-2; size: .; V: TRBV9; D: .; DNA: TGTGCCAGCAGCGTAGCTTCGCTAGCGTCGGTCGGGGAGCTGTTTTTT; CDR3: CASSVASLASVGELFF
J: TRBJ1-1; size: .; V: TRBV19; D: TRBD1; DNA: TGTGCCAGTAGGGACGACAGTTTGGGACAGACTGAAGCTTTCTTT; CDR3: CASRDDSLGQTEAFF
J: TRBJ1-5; size: .; V: TRBV2; D: .; DNA: TGTGCCAGCAGTGAAGCGCTCGGGAATCAGCCCCAGCATTTT; CDR3: CASSEALGNQPQHF
J: TRBJ2-7; size: .; V: TRBV18; D: TRBD1; DNA: TGTGCCAGCTCACCTGGACAGGGGAACGAGCAGTACTTC; CDR3: CASSPGQGNEQYF
J: TRBJ1-4; size: many; V: TRBV5-1; D: .; DNA: TGCGCCAGCAGTACTGGGACCGTTAATGAAAAACTGTTTTTT; CDR3: CASSTGTVNEKLFF
J: TRBJ1-1; size: few; V: TRBV6-1; D: .; DNA: TGTGCCAGCAGTTCTCAGGCGAACACTGAAGCTTTCTTT; CDR3: CASSSQANTEAFF